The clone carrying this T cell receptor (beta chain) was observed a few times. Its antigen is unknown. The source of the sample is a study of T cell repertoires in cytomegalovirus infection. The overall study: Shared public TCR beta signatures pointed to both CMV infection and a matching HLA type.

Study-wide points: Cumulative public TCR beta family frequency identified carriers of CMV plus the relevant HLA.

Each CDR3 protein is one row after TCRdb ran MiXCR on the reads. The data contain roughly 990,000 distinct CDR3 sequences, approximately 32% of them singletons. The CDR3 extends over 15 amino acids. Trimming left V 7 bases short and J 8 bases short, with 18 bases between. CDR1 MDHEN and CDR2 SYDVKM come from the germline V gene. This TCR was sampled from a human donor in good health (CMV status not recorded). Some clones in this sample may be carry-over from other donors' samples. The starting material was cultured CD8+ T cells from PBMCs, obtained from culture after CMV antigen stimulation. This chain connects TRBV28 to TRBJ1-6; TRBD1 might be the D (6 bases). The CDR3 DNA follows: TGTGCCAGCACCATCCAGGGGACACTGCATTCACCCCTCCACTTT. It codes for CASTIQGTLHSPLHF.